One sample yielded the 29 T cell receptor beta chains listed below, sequenced in a study of cytomegalovirus exposure and HLA in healthy donors. Generated by immunoSEQ multiplex PCR, the TCRdb table keeps only in-frame clones and is missing some. This table has about 56,000 clones, approximately 89% appearing once. The sequenced sample consisted of PBMCs. Every receptor here comes from a woman under 30 in good health and CMV-seronegative.

The V gene is TRBV7-9, the J gene TRBJ2-2; TRBD2 matches at 13 bases. V lost 3 bases to trimming and J lost 6 bases; unmatched junction nucleotides: 7. CDR3 length: 17 residues. Germline CDR1 SEHNR, CDR2 FQNEAQ (reference sequence). CDR3 residues: CASSFGTSGTGAGELFF. DNA of the CDR3: TGTGCCAGCAGCTTTGGGACTAGCGGGACCGGGGCCGGGGAGCTGTTTTTT.

V is TRBV5-4 and J is TRBJ1-2; D uncertain. This CDR3 is built from 14 residues. V was clipped by 0 bases and J by 8 bases, with 14 bases between them. The germline CDR1 and CDR2 sequences are SGHNT and YYREEE (reference sequence). This chain's CDR3 is CASSLEGGDRGYTF. Written as DNA, the CDR3 is TGTGCCAGCAGCTTGGAAGGCGGGGATCGAGGCTACACCTTC.

The V gene is TRBV4-1, the J gene TRBJ2-2, with 10 nucleotides matching TRBD1. CDR1 and CDR2 (germline): MGHRA, YSYEKL. The CDR3 covers 15 residues. V shed 6 bases and J 5 bases; nucleotides not matched to a gene: 6. The CDR3 DNA sequence: TGCGCCAGCAGTATGGGACAGGGGACAACCGGGGAGCTGTTTTTT. This sequence encodes CASSMGQGTTGELFF.

This chain joins TRBV10-2 and TRBJ2-1, with D uncertain. In germline, CDR1 is WSHSY, CDR2 SAAADI. The length of the CDR3 is 12 residues. The ends were cut back, 1 base at V and 12 bases at J, with 10 bases in the middle. The CDR3 DNA reads TGCGCCAGCAGTGAGTATAACATTGGGCAGTTCTTC. Its translation: CASSEYNIGQFF.

V is TRBV20-1 and J is TRBJ2-3; D remains unclear. CDR1 and CDR2 (germline): DFQATT, SNEGSKA (reference sequence). This CDR3 has 11 residues. V was pared by 6 bases and J by 7 bases, with 11 bases between. CDR3 sequence reads: CSAKTAHTQYF. The CDR3 DNA sequence: TGCAGTGCCAAGACTGCGCATACGCAGTATTTT.

The V gene is TRBV9, the J gene TRBJ2-7; 8 bases map to TRBD2. J was trimmed by 0 bases and V by 4 bases; bases with no gene match: 9. The germline CDR1 and CDR2 sequences are SGDLS and YYNGEE. CDR3 length: 16 residues. The CDR3 region has the DNA TGTGCCAGCAGCCCACCGACTAGCGTAAGCTCCTACGAGCAGTACTTC. It specifies CASSPPTSVSSYEQYF. Using reference TRBV9 and TRBJ2-7 for the parts outside the CDR3, the full variable domain is DSGVTQTPKHLITATGQRVTLRCSPRSGDLSVYWYQQSLDQGLQFLIQYYNGEERAKGNILERFSAQQFPDLHSELNLSSLELGDSALYFCASSPPTSVSSYEQYFGPGTRLTVT.

V usage is TRBV28 and J usage is TRBJ2-2; possible D gene TRBD2, 6 bases. From germline, CDR1 is MDHEN and CDR2 SYDVKM. V was clipped by 11 bases and J by 10 bases, with 23 bases between them. The CDR3 length is 14 residues. The CDR3 region is CASQWSGSSKELFF. The CDR3, as DNA: TGTGCCTCCCAATGGTCCGGGAGTAGTAAGGAGCTGTTTTTT.

The genes are TRBV25-1 and TRBJ2-7, with 9 bases identical to TRBD2. CDR1 and CDR2 from the germline V gene are MGHDK and SYGVNS. The length of the CDR3 is 13 residues. The junction had 4 bases not matched to a gene; V was cut back by 4 bases and J by 6 bases. The CDR3: CASSGAGGFEQYF. CDR3 coding DNA: TGTGCCAGCAGTGGGGCGGGAGGGTTCGAGCAGTACTTC.

The rearrangement joins TRBV28 to TRBJ1-4; D unresolved. The length of the CDR3 is 13 residues. The V and J ends lost 6 bases and 6 bases respectively, with 11 bases between them. In germline, CDR1 is MDHEN, CDR2 SYDVKM. CDR3 coding DNA: TGTGCCAGCAGACCGGACGGGGATGAAAAACTGTTTTTT. Translation: CASRPDGDEKLFF.

The chain combines TRBV5-1 with TRBJ2-5; TRBD2 aligns across 11 bases. This CDR3 contains 15 residues. The V segment lost 1 base and the J segment 5 bases; nucleotides outside the gene matches: 4. The germline gives CDR1 SGHRS, CDR2 YFSETQ. CDR3 protein: CASSLLLAGVETQYF. CDR3 nucleotide sequence: TGCGCCAGCAGCTTGTTACTAGCGGGAGTGGAGACCCAGTACTTC.

The V call is TRBV29-1, the J call TRBJ2-1; 7 nucleotides match TRBD2. The length of the CDR3 is 13 residues. V was clipped by 8 bases and J by 3 bases; unmatched bases: 7. Germline CDR1 is SQVTM and CDR2 is ANQGSEA. CDR3 sequence (DNA): TGCAGCCCGCAGCTAGCGGACTACAATGAGCAGTTCTTC. This encodes CSPQLADYNEQFF.

This clone appeared a few times. The rearrangement joins TRBV6-6 to TRBJ1-5, with TRBD1 matching over 7 bases. The V gene's germline CDR1 is MNHNY and CDR2 SVGAGI (reference sequence). The CDR3 is made up of 13 amino acids. V was clipped by 8 bases and J by 3 bases; unmatched bases: 4. CDR3 DNA: TGTGCCAGCCAGGGACAGTACAATCAGCCCCAGCATTTT. It codes for CASQGQYNQPQHF.

Worth noting for this clone: A read error may produce the germline difference seen at one junction end. V usage is TRBV7-7 and J usage is TRBJ2-5, with 9 bases fitting TRBD2. Germline V gene lookup returns CDR1 SSHAT and CDR2 FNYEAQ (reference sequence). The CDR3 sequence is 14 residues long. The CDR3 loop reads CASSSAGGRETQYF. CDR3 in DNA: TGTGCTAGCAGCTCCGCGGGGGGGCGAGAGACCCAGTACTTC.

CDR3: CASSTRDTSSGANVLTF. CDR3 DNA sequence: TGTGCCAGCAGCACCCGGGACACGAGCTCTGGGGCCAACGTCCTGACTTTC. The chain couples TRBV13 to TRBJ2-6, with a tentative D call TRBD1 (6 bases). This CDR3 is 17 amino acids long. Trimming removed 5 bases from V and 0 bases from J, with 14 bases in between. CDR1 PRHDT and CDR2 FYEKMQ come from the germline V gene (reference sequence).

The V and J genes are TRBV5-1 and TRBJ2-5; TRBD1 matches at 7 bases. V gave up 4 bases and J gave up 1 base; unmatched junction bases: 4. The CDR3 has 14 residues. Germline V gene sequence: CDR1 SGHRS, CDR2 YFSETQ. The CDR3 protein is CASSAAGGQETQYF. CDR3 nucleotide sequence: TGCGCCAGCAGCGCCGCAGGGGGCCAAGAGACCCAGTACTTC.

The chain links TRBV11-2 to TRBJ2-5, with TRBD2 matching over 10 bases. After removal of 5 bases from V and 4 bases from J, the junction contained 10 bases not matched to a gene. The CDR3 consists of 16 residues. Germline values: CDR1 SGHAT, CDR2 FQNNGV. The CDR3 sequence: CASSISSGGGAETQYF. The CDR3 nucleotides read TGTGCCAGCAGCATCTCTAGCGGGGGAGGGGCAGAGACCCAGTACTTC.

The chain employs TRBV7-3 and TRBJ1-1; 7 bases match TRBD1. CDR3 length equals 13 residues. The germline CDR1 and CDR2 sequences are SGHTA and FQGTGA. V lost 4 bases to trimming and J lost 5 bases; unmatched junction nucleotides: 4. The CDR3, as DNA: TGTGCCAGCAGCTCAAAGGGGGCAACTGAAGCTTTCTTT. This codes for CASSSKGATEAFF.

The J gene is TRBJ1-5, the V gene TRBV7-9, with 9 positions matching TRBD1. V shed 5 bases, J shed 6 bases, and the junction held 8 bases outside the gene matches. Germline values: CDR1 SEHNR, CDR2 FQNEAQ (reference sequence). The CDR3 length is 15 residues. DNA of the CDR3: TGTGCCAGCAGCCGTACAGGGGGCGAAGCTCAGCCCCAGCATTTT. Its protein is CASSRTGGEAQPQHF. Based on the CDR3 plus reference TRBV7-9 and TRBJ1-5, the full variable domain is DTGVSQNPRHKITKRGQNVTFRCDPISEHNRLYWYRQTLGQGPEFLTYFQNEAQLEKSRLLSDRFSAERPKGSFSTLEIQRTEQGDSAMYLCASSRTGGEAQPQHFGDGTRLSIL.

The gene calls are TRBV6-1 and TRBJ2-1; D remains ambiguous. Trimming removed 3 bases from V and 2 bases from J, with 8 bases in between. This CDR3 is built from 14 residues. CDR1 MNHNS and CDR2 SASEGT come from the germline V gene. The DNA of the CDR3 is TGTGCCAGCAGTGATGGCGGCCCCTACAATGAGCAGTTCTTC. It is translated as CASSDGGPYNEQFF.

The chain joins TRBV7-2 to TRBJ2-3; TRBD2 aligns across 9 bases. With V trimmed by 6 bases and J by 1 base, 5 bases remained unmatched. There are 15 residues in the CDR3. The germline V gene encodes CDR1 SGHTA and CDR2 FQGNSA. DNA for the CDR3: TGTGCCAGCAGGCCTAGCGGGATCCGCACAGATACGCAGTATTTT. Translation: CASRPSGIRTDTQYF.

The rearrangement links TRBV10-1 to TRBJ1-1; tentatively, D is TRBD1 (6 bases). The germline CDR1 and CDR2 sequences are WNHNN and SYGVQD (reference sequence). The ends were cut back, 6 bases at V and 3 bases at J, with 17 bases in the middle. The CDR3 is 15 residues long. The CDR3 region is CASSQGSYVYTEAFF. The CDR3 DNA sequence: TGCGCCAGCAGCCAGGGGTCTTATGTGTACACTGAAGCTTTCTTT.

This chain uses TRBV10-3 with TRBJ2-7; 8 nucleotides agree with TRBD2. Germline V CDR1 and CDR2: ENHRY, SYGVKD. There are 14 residues in the CDR3. V shed 6 bases and J 3 bases; nucleotides not matched to a gene: 7. CDR3 bases: TGTGCCATCAGAACTAGCGGAGCGATCTACGAGCAGTACTTC. Translated: CAIRTSGAIYEQYF.

This chain joins TRBV7-8 and TRBJ2-1, with D tentatively TRBD2 (5 bases). Germline lookup yields CDR1 SGHVS and CDR2 FQNEAQ. The V end was cut by 6 bases, the J end by 9 bases, with 12 bases between. The CDR3 consists of 12 residues. The CDR3 is CASRPWGVEQFF. CDR3 DNA: TGTGCCAGCAGGCCGTGGGGAGTTGAGCAGTTCTTC.

J is TRBJ1-5 and V is TRBV2, with D tentatively TRBD1 (5 bases). The germline gives CDR1 SNHLY, CDR2 FYNNEI. This CDR3 spans 13 amino acids. Trimming cost V 6 bases and J 7 bases, with 13 bases left between them. The chain's CDR3 is CASRTEFSQPQHF. For the CDR3, the DNA is TGTGCCAGCAGGACAGAATTTAGCCAGCCCCAGCATTTT.

The chain joins TRBV15 to TRBJ1-4; D not certain. CDR3 size: 17 residues. Looked up from germline, CDR1 is LNHNV and CDR2 is YYDKDF (reference sequence). V was cut by 1 base and J by 3 bases, with 15 bases left in between. In DNA form, the CDR3 reads TGTGCCACCAGCAGAGGGCGGGCCCTACGGCCTAATGAAAAACTGTTTTTT. Its protein is CATSRGRALRPNEKLFF.

The V gene is TRBV19, the J gene TRBJ2-7; 10 bases agree with TRBD1. CDR1 is LNHDA, CDR2 SQIVND, per germline (reference sequence). This CDR3 has 13 amino acids. V shed 5 bases, J shed 6 bases, and the junction held 4 bases outside the gene matches. The CDR3 here is CASSWTGGAEQYF. The CDR3 coding sequence is TGTGCCAGTAGTTGGACAGGGGGGGCCGAGCAGTACTTC.

J is TRBJ2-1 and V is TRBV6-6, with 9 bases fitting TRBD2. Germline CDR1 and CDR2: MNHNY and SVGAGI (reference sequence). The V gene end was trimmed by 2 bases and the J gene end by 7 bases; junction bases not matched to a gene: 9. The CDR3 extends over 16 amino acids. CDR3: CASSYHLAGRENEQFF. The CDR3 DNA follows: TGTGCCAGCAGTTACCACCTAGCGGGGAGGGAGAATGAGCAGTTCTTC.

The chain links TRBV9 to TRBJ2-5; TRBD2 is a possible D gene (5 bases). V lost 3 bases and J lost 2, with 14 bases in between. CDR3 length: 15 amino acids. Germline values: CDR1 SGDLS, CDR2 YYNGEE. CDR3 nucleotide sequence: TGTGCCAGCAGCGACCGCTCTGGACTTCAAGAGACCCAGTACTTC. This gives the protein CASSDRSGLQETQYF.

The chain uses TRBV30 and TRBJ1-6; 8 nucleotides line up with TRBD1. CDR3 length: 13 residues. Germline trimming cut 2 bases from V and 9 bases from J; bases unmatched to any gene: 3. In germline, CDR1 is GTSNPN, CDR2 SVGIG (reference sequence). CDR3 in DNA: TGTGCCTGGAGTTTAACAGGGGGTTCACCCCTCCACTTT. Translated: CAWSLTGGSPLHF. Looking up the rest from reference TRBV30 and TRBJ1-6 gives the full variable domain: SQTIHQWPATLVQPVGSPLSLECTVEGTSNPNLYWYRQAAGRGLQLLFYSVGIGQISSEVPQNLSASRPQDRQFILSSKKLLLSDSGFYLCAWSLTGGSPLHFGNGTRLTVT.